Shown below are 21 T cell receptor beta chains from a single sample sequenced in a study of blood T cells in healthy people across ages. Then a second PCR, running about 6 to 12 cycles, was carried out with a sample-barcoded 5' primer and a J-beta primer mix. TCRdb passed the 5' RACE reads through MiXCR, listing each CDR3 protein once. The profile shows about 670,000 distinct CDR3 sequences, approximately 40% of them singletons. Sequencing was done on a sample of blood. The receptors were sampled from a man aged 80 or over in good health.

This clonotype was counted between two and nine times. The chain has TRBV20-1 and TRBJ2-1; 8 bases agree with TRBD2. The J segment lost 14 bases and the V segment lost 6 bases, leaving 15 bases of the junction unmatched. CDR1 and CDR2 from the germline V gene are DFQATT and SNEGSKA (reference sequence). The CDR3 extends over 13 amino acids. Here the CDR3 DNA reads TGCAGTGCCTCGAGCGGGAGTGACTTCTGGGAGTTCTTC. Translation gives CSASSGSDFWEFF.

The sample holds one count of this clonotype. A junction end diverges from the germline sequence, so it may reflect a read error. The genes are TRBV29-1 and TRBJ2-3; 12 bases fit TRBD2. The CDR3 contains 18 residues. Germline CDR1 SQVTM, CDR2 ANQGSEA. CDR3 nucleotides: TGCAGCGTTGAAGCGACTAGCGGGGGCCCAGCTAGCACAGCTACGCAGTATTTT. Translated, it gives CSVEATSGGPASTATQYF.

This clonotype occurred a few times. The rearrangement links TRBV7-2 to TRBJ1-1, with D perhaps TRBD1 (6 bases). The length of the CDR3 is 12 residues. CDR1 and CDR2 from the germline V gene are SGHTA and FQGNSA. The ends were cut back, 5 bases at V and 7 bases at J, with 11 bases in the middle. For the CDR3, the DNA is TGTGCCAGCAGCACCGGGGGCAATGAAGCTTTCTTT. It specifies CASSTGGNEAFF.

Regarding this clonotype: This may arise from a read error, as a much more abundant clone is one base away. This chain links TRBV4-3 with TRBJ2-1, with 12 bases matching TRBD1. Germline loops: CDR1 LGHNA, CDR2 YSLEER. CDR3 length: 16 amino acids. The CDR3 spells CASSSPGTGGYDEQFF. In DNA form, the CDR3 reads TGCGCCAGCAGCTCTCCCGGGACAGGGGGCTACGATGAGCAGTTCTTC.

This clonotype was recorded a few times. The chain recombines TRBV5-4 with TRBJ2-7, with 7 bases fitting TRBD1. The CDR3 is 14 residues long. V lost 3 bases and J lost 8; bases outside the gene matches: 11. Germline values: CDR1 SGHNT, CDR2 YYREEE (reference sequence). The CDR3 is CASSSHQGDPKQYF. CDR3 DNA: TGTGCCAGCAGCTCTCACCAGGGGGACCCTAAGCAGTACTTC.

The V call is TRBV20-1, the J call TRBJ2-3; TRBD2 agrees at 8 bases. The CDR3 consists of 13 residues. V lost 7 bases to trimming and J lost 5 bases; unmatched junction nucleotides: 8. Germline V gives CDR1 DFQATT, CDR2 SNEGSKA (reference sequence). CDR3 DNA: TGCAGTGTCTGGCGGGGGGTCCGAGATACGCAGTATTTT. The encoded protein is CSVWRGVRDTQYF.

The chain's CDR3 is CASTKGGPLSYTF. The CDR3 region has the DNA TGTGCCAGCACCAAGGGGGGTCCCTTAAGCTACACCTTC. J is TRBJ1-2 and V is TRBV12-3 or TRBV12-4; D possibly corresponds to TRBD1 (6 bases). Trimming stripped 7 bases from V and 9 bases from J, with 18 bases between. This CDR3 comprises 13 residues.

This clonotype showed up just a few times. V gene TRBV6-2 or TRBV6-3 combines with J gene TRBJ2-1; tentative D call: TRBD1 (6 bases). Deletions cut 2 bases from V and 2 bases from J, with 10 bases between. Germline V gene sequence: CDR1 MNHEY, CDR2 SVGEGT. The CDR3 is 15 residues long. The CDR3 sequence: CASSYRGSAYNEQFF. The CDR3 DNA reads TGTGCCAGCAGTTACAGGGGGAGCGCCTACAATGAGCAGTTCTTC.

This clonotype was seen a handful of times. V usage is TRBV20-1 and J usage is TRBJ2-7; TRBD2 matches at 8 bases. Matching the DNA end better, TRBJ2-5 makes the J call doubtful. CDR1 is DFQATT, CDR2 SNEGSKA, per germline (reference sequence). CDR3 size: 14 residues. The CDR3 region is CSAVSGGGRKTQYF. CDR3 coding DNA: TGCAGTGCTGTCTCGGGAGGGGGAAGGAAGACCCAGTACTTC.

A word on this clonotype: A read error may be the cause here, since a much bigger clone is one base away. V and J are TRBV6-5 and TRBJ1-2; D gene unclear. This CDR3 contains 14 residues. CDR1 MNHEY and CDR2 SVGAGI come from the germline V gene. CDR3 sequence reads: CACRHQEGWYGYTF. The CDR3 DNA is TGTGCCTGCAGACATCAGGAGGGTTGGTATGGCTACACCTTC.

The chain employs TRBV20-1 and TRBJ2-3; TRBD2 matches 15 bases. CDR3 size: 18 residues. Germline CDR1 is DFQATT and CDR2 is SNEGSKA (reference sequence). V lost 5 bases and J lost 3; bases outside the gene matches: 12. The CDR3 DNA reads as TGCAGTGCTTCTCTCGGACTAGCGGGAGGGTATAAGACAGATACGCAGTATTTT. Translating it yields CSASLGLAGGYKTDTQYF.

This clonotype has just a few counts. The chain has TRBV27 and TRBJ1-2; D is undetermined. The CDR3 totals 10 residues. The germline CDR1 and CDR2 sequences are MNHEY and SMNVEV (reference sequence). V was pared by 3 bases and J by 7 bases, with 3 bases between. In DNA, the CDR3 is TGTGCCAGCAGTTTCGGTGGCTACACCTTC. Its translation: CASSFGGYTF.

This rearrangement joins TRBV21-1 to TRBJ2-3; the D segment call TRBD1 is taken from the table without a DNA check. TRBV21-1 is classified as a pseudogene. This CDR3 is built from 16 residues. CDR3 nucleotide sequence: TGTGCCAGCAGCAACCGGGACAGGGGTCGAACAGATACGCAGTATTTT. Translating it yields CASSNRDRGRTDTQYF.

This clonotype occurred a few times. The gene calls are TRBV6-5 and TRBJ2-7; the match to TRBD1 covers 8 bases. The CDR3 loop spans 16 amino acids. V lost 0 bases and J lost 1; bases outside the gene matches: 5. CDR1 is MNHEY, CDR2 SVGAGI, per germline. The CDR3 DNA reads TGTGCCAGCAGTTACTCGTCAGGGGGCAAGTCCTACGAGCAGTACTTC. The encoded protein is CASSYSSGGKSYEQYF.

The genes are TRBV20-1 and TRBJ2-3; D is possibly TRBD2 (5 bases). The V end was cut by 1 base, the J end by 6 bases, with 11 bases between. The CDR3 runs 13 residues. From germline, CDR1 is DFQATT and CDR2 SNEGSKA (reference sequence). CDR3 loop: CSARGGSVDTQYF. The CDR3 nucleotides read TGCAGTGCTAGAGGTGGTAGCGTGGATACGCAGTATTTT.

The chain uses TRBV20-1 and TRBJ2-1, with a tentative D call TRBD2 (7 bases). V lost 5 bases to trimming and J lost 4 bases, with 21 bases between them. Germline CDR1 is DFQATT and CDR2 is SNEGSKA (reference sequence). CDR3 length: 16 residues. This CDR3 reads CSAHQVGGARYNEQFF. The CDR3 coding sequence is TGCAGTGCTCACCAAGTAGGGGGGGCGAGATACAATGAGCAGTTCTTC.

This clonotype was seen a handful of times. The chain employs TRBV7-2 and TRBJ2-7; 8 bases line up with TRBD1. Germline CDR1 and CDR2: SGHTA and FQGNSA. This CDR3 spans 15 amino acids. V lost 5 bases, J lost 0 bases, and 6 bases stayed unmatched. The CDR3 DNA reads as TGTGCCAGCAGCACGGACAGGGTTCCCTCCTACGAGCAGTACTTC. Translation gives CASSTDRVPSYEQYF.

By share of the sample, this clonotype is medium-sized. The J gene is TRBJ2-1, the V gene TRBV13, with 14 bases aligning to TRBD2. V shed 5 bases and J 9 bases; nucleotides not matched to a gene: 3. The CDR3 covers 14 residues. From germline, CDR1 is PRHDT and CDR2 FYEKMQ (reference sequence). This chain's CDR3 is CASSRTSGRIEQFF. The DNA of the CDR3 is TGTGCCAGCAGCCGGACTAGCGGGAGGATTGAGCAGTTCTTC.

The CDR3 region is CASSRRPGAYEQYF. The CDR3 DNA is TGTGCCAGCAGCCGGCGACCGGGTGCCTACGAGCAGTACTTC. J is TRBJ2-7 and V is TRBV3-1, with D unclear. The CDR3 spans 14 residues. V was clipped by 4 bases and J by 2 bases, with 12 bases between them. Germline values: CDR1 LGHDT, CDR2 YNNKEL (reference sequence).

The gene calls are TRBV5-4 and TRBJ2-1; D remains unclear. The length of the CDR3 is 11 residues. V lost 3 bases and J lost 8, with 6 bases in between. CDR1 and CDR2 (germline): SGHNT, YYREEE (reference sequence). The chain's CDR3 is CASSSTDEQFF. The CDR3 DNA reads TGTGCCAGCAGCTCGACTGATGAGCAGTTCTTC.

The chain recombines TRBV20-1 with TRBJ2-3; TRBD1 agrees at 8 bases. Germline V CDR1 and CDR2: DFQATT, SNEGSKA (reference sequence). CDR3 length: 13 residues. V dropped 6 bases and J dropped 1; count of bases not matched to a gene: 3. The CDR3 region has the DNA TGCAGTGCCTCGGGACAGGGCACAGATACGCAGTATTTT. As protein: CSASGQGTDTQYF.